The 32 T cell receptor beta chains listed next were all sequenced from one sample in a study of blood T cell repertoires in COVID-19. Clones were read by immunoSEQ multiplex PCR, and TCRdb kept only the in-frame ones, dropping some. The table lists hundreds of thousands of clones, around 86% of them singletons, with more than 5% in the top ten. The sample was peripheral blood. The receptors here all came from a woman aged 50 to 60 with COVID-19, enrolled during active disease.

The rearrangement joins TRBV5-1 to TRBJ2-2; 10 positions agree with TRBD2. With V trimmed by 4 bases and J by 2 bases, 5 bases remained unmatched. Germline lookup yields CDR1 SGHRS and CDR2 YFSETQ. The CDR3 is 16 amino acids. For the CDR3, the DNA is TGCGCCAGCAGCAAAACTAGCGGGACCAACACCGGGGAGCTGTTTTTT. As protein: CASSKTSGTNTGELFF.

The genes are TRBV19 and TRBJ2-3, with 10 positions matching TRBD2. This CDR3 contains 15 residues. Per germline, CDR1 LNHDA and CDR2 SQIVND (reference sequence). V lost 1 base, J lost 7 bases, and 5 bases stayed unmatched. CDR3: CASSIGAGGPNTQYF. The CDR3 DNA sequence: TGTGCCAGTAGTATAGGAGCGGGAGGGCCAAATACGCAGTATTTT.

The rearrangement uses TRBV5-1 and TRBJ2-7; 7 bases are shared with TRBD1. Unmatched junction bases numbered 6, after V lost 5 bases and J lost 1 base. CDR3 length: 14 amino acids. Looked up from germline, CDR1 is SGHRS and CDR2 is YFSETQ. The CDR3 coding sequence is TGCGCCAGCAGTAGGGGACAGCAATCCTACGAGCAGTACTTC. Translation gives CASSRGQQSYEQYF.

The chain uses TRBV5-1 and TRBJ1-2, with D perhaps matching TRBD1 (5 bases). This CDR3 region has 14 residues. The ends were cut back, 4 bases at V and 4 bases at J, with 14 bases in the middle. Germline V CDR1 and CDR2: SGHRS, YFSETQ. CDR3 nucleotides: TGCGCCAGCAGCCTGTTGACAGACGCCTATGGCTACACCTTC. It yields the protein CASSLLTDAYGYTF.

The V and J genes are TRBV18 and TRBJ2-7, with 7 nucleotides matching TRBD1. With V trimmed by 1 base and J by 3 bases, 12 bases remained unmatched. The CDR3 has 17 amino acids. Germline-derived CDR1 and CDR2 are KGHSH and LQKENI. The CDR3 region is CASSPRPEQGSGYEQYF. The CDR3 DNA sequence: TGTGCCAGCTCACCACGACCCGAACAGGGGAGCGGCTACGAGCAGTACTTC.

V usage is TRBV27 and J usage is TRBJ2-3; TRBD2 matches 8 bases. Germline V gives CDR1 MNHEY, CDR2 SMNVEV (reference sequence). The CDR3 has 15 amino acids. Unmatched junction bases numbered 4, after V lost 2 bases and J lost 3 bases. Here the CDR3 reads CASSLTGGRTDTQYF. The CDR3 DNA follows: TGTGCCAGCAGTTTAACGGGAGGGCGAACAGATACGCAGTATTTT.

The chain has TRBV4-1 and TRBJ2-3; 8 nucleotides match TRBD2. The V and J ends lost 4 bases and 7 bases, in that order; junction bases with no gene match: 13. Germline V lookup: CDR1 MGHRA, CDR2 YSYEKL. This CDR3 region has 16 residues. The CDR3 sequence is CASSPASGPLMNTQYF. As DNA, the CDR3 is TGCGCCAGCAGCCCCGCTAGCGGGCCGCTTATGAATACGCAGTATTTT.

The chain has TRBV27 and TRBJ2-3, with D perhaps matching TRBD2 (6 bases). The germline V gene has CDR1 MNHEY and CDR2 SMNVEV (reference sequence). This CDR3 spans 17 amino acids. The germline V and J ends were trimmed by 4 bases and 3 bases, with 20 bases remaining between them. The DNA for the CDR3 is TGTGCCAGCAGTTCCTCCCGGAGGAGGGCCCTTACAGATACGCAGTATTTT. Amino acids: CASSSSRRRALTDTQYF.

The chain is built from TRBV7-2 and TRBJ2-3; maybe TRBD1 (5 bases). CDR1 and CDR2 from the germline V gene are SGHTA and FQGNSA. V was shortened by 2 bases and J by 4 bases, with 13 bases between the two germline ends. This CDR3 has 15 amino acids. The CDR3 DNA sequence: TGTGCCAGCAGCTTATTGAAAGGGGCCCCAGATACGCAGTATTTT. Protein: CASSLLKGAPDTQYF.

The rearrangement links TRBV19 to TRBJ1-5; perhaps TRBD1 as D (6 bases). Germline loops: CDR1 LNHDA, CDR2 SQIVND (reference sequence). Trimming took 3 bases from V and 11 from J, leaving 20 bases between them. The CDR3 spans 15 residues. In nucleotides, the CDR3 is TGTGCCAGTAGTATCGAGGGGGGGAGAAAAAGTTCCCAGCATTTT. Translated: CASSIEGGRKSSQHF. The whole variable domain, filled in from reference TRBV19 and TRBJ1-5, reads DGGITQSPKYLFRKEGQNVTLSCEQNLNHDAMYWYRQDPGQGLRLIYYSQIVNDFQKGDIAEGYSVSREKKESFPLTVTSAQKNPTAFYLCASSIEGGRKSSQHFGDGTRLSIL.

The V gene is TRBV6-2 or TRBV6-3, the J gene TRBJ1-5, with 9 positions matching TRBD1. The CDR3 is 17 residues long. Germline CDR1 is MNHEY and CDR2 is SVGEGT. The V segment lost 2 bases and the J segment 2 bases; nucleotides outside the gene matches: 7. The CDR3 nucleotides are TGTGCCAGCAGTTACGCCACGACAGGGGGTGGCAATCAGCCCCAGCATTTT. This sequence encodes CASSYATTGGGNQPQHF.

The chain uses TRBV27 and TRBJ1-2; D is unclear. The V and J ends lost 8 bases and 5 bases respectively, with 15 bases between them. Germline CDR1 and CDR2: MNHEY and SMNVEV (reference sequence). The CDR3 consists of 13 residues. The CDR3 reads CASAGSASYGYTF. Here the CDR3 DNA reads TGTGCCAGCGCCGGGTCCGCGAGTTATGGCTACACCTTC.

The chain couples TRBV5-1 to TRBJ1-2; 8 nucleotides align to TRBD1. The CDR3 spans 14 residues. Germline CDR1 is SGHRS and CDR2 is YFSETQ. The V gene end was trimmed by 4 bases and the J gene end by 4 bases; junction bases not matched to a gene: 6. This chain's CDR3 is CASSRTGSGYGYTF. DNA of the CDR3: TGCGCCAGCAGCCGGACAGGGTCGGGCTATGGCTACACCTTC.

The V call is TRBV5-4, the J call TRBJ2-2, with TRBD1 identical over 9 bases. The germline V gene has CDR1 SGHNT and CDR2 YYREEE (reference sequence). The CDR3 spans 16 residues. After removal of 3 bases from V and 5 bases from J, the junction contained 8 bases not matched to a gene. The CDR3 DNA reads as TGTGCCAGCAGCTCCCCGGACAGGGGCGGGACCGGGGAGCTGTTTTTT. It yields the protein CASSSPDRGGTGELFF. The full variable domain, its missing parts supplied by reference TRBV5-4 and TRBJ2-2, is ETGVTQSPTHLIKTRGQQVTLRCSSQSGHNTVSWYQQALGQGPQFIFQYYREEENGRGNFPPRFSGLQFPNYSSELNVNALELDDSALYLCASSSPDRGGTGELFFGEGSRLTVL.

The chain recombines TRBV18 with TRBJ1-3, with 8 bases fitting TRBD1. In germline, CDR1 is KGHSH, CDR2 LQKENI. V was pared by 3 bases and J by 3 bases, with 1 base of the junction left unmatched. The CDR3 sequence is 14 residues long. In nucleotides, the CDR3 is TGTGCCAGCTCACCGGACAGGGTTGGAAACACCATATATTTT. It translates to CASSPDRVGNTIYF.

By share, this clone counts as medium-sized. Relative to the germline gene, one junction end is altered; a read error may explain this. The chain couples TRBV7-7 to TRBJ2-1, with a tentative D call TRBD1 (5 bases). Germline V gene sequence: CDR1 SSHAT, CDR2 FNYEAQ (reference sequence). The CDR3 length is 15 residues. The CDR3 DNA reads TGTGCTAGCAGCGCAGGGTCTAGCTCCTACAATGAGCAGTTCTTC. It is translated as CASSAGSSSYNEQFF.

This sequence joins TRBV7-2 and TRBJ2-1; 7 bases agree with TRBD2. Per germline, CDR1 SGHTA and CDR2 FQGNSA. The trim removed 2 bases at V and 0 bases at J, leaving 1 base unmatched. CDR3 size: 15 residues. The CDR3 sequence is CASSLPGGSYNEQFF. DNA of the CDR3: TGTGCCAGCAGCTTACCGGGGGGCTCCTACAATGAGCAGTTCTTC.

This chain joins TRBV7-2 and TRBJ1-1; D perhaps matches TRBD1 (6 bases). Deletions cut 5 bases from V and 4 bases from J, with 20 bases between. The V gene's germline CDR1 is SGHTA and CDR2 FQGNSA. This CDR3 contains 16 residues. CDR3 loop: CASSRTTDRLGTEAFF. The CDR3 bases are TGTGCCAGCAGCCGGACCACAGACAGGTTAGGCACTGAAGCTTTCTTT.

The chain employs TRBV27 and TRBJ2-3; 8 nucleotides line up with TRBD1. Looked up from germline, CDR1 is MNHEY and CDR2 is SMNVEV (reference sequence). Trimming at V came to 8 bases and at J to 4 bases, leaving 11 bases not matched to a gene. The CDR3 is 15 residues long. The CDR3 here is CASQFRGPFPDTQYF. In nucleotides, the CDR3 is TGTGCCAGCCAATTCAGGGGGCCCTTCCCAGATACGCAGTATTTT.

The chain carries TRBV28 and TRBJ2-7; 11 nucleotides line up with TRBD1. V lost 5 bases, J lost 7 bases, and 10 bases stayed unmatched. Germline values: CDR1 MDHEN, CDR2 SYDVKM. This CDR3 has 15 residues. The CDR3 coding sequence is TGTGCCAGCAGTGGGACAGGGGGTTGGAAGGGGGAGCAGTACTTC. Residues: CASSGTGGWKGEQYF.

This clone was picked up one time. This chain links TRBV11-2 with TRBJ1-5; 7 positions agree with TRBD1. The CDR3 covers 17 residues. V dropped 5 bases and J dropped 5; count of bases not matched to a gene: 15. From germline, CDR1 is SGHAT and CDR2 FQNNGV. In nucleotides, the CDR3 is TGTGCCAGCAGCCCCGGAGTTGGATGGACAGGAGATCAGCCCCAGCATTTT. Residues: CASSPGVGWTGDQPQHF. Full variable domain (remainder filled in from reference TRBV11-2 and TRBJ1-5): EAGVAQSPRYKIIEKRQSVAFWCNPISGHATLYWYQQILGQGPKLLIQFQNNGVVDDSQLPKDRFSAERLKGVDSTLKIQPAKLEDSAVYLCASSPGVGWTGDQPQHFGDGTRLSIL.

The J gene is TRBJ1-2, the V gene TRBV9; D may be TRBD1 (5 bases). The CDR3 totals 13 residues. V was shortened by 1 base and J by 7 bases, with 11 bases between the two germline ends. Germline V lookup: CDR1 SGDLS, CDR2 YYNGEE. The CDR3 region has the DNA TGTGCCAGCAGCGTATCCGGGGGTAGTGGCTACACCTTC. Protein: CASSVSGGSGYTF.

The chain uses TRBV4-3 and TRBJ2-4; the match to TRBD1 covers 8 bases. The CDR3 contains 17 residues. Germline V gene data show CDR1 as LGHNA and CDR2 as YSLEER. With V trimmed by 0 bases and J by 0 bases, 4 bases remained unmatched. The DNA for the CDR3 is TGCGCCAGCAGCCAAGATCTCGGGACAGGAGCCAAAAACATTCAGTACTTC. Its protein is CASSQDLGTGAKNIQYF.

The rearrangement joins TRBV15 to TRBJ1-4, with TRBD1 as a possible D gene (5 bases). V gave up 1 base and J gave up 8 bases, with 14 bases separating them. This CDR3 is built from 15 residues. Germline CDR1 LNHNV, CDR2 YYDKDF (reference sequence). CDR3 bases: TGTGCCACCAGCAGAGGACAGCGGGCCGGGGAAAAACTGTTTTTT. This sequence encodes CATSRGQRAGEKLFF.

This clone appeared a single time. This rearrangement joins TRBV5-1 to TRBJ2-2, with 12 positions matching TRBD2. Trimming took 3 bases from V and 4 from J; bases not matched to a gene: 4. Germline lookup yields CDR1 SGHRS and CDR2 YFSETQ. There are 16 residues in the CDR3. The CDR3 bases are TGCGCCAGCAGCTCTGGACTAGCGGGGCCCACCGGGGAGCTGTTTTTT. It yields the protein CASSSGLAGPTGELFF.

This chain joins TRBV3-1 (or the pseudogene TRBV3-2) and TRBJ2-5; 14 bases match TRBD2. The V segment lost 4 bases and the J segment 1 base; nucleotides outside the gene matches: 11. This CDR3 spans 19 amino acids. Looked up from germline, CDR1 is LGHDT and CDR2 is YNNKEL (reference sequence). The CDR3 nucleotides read TGTGCCAGCAGCCCGGAGGCGGGGGGACTAGCGGGGGTCCAAGAGACCCAGTACTTC. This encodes CASSPEAGGLAGVQETQYF.

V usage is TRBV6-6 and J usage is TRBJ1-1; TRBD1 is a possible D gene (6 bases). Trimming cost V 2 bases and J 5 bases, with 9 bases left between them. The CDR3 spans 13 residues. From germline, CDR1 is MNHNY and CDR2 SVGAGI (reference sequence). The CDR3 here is CASSYGGATEAFF. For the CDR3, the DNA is TGTGCCAGCAGTTACGGGGGGGCGACTGAAGCTTTCTTT.

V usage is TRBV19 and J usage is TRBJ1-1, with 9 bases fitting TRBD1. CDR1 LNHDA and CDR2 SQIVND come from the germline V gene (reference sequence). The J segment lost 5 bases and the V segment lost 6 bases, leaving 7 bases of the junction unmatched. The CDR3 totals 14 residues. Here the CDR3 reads CASRNRGRDTEAFF. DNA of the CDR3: TGTGCCAGTAGGAACAGGGGGCGGGATACTGAAGCTTTCTTT.

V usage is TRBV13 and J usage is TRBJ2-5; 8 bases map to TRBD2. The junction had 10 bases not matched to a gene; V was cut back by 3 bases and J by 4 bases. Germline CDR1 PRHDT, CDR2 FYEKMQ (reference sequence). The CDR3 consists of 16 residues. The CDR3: CASSFRSGSPSETQYF. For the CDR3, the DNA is TGTGCCAGCAGCTTCCGGAGCGGGAGTCCGTCAGAGACCCAGTACTTC.

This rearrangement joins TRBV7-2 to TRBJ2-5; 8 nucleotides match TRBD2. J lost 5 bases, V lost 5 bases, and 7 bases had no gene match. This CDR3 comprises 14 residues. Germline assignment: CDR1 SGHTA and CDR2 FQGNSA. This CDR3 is CASSRTGGTETQYF. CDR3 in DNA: TGTGCCAGCAGCCGGACGGGGGGGACCGAGACCCAGTACTTC.

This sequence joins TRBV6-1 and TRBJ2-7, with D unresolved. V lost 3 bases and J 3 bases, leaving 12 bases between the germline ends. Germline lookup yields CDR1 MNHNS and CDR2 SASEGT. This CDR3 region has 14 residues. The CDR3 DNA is TGTGCCAGCAGTGATGAGGCGGCGTACTACGAGCAGTACTTC. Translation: CASSDEAAYYEQYF.

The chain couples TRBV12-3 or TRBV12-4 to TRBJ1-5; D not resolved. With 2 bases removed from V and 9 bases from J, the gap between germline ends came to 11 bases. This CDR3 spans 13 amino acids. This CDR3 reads CASSLTPRGPQHF. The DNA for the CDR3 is TGTGCCAGCAGTTTAACGCCCCGGGGGCCCCAGCATTTT.